The clone carrying this TCR beta chain was found once. Profiled with immunoSEQ multiplex PCR; TCRdb holds only in-frame clones, not every one. This sample has under 300,000 clones, with around 83% found just once. V was shortened by 3 bases and J by 0 bases, with 9 bases between the two germline ends. In germline, CDR1 is LGHNA, CDR2 YNFKEQ. CDR3 size: 15 residues. The data stem from a study of blood T cell repertoires in COVID-19. On the study more broadly: Whether acute or convalescent, the COVID-19 samples came from the United States, Italy and Spain.

J is TRBJ2-1 and V is TRBV4-2; D may be TRBD2 (6 bases). The sequencing sample was made of peripheral blood. The sequence came from a young man who had recovered from COVID-19. The CDR3 region is CASSQDYSSYNEQFF. CDR3 DNA: TGTGCCAGCAGCCAGGACTATAGCTCCTACAATGAGCAGTTCTTC.